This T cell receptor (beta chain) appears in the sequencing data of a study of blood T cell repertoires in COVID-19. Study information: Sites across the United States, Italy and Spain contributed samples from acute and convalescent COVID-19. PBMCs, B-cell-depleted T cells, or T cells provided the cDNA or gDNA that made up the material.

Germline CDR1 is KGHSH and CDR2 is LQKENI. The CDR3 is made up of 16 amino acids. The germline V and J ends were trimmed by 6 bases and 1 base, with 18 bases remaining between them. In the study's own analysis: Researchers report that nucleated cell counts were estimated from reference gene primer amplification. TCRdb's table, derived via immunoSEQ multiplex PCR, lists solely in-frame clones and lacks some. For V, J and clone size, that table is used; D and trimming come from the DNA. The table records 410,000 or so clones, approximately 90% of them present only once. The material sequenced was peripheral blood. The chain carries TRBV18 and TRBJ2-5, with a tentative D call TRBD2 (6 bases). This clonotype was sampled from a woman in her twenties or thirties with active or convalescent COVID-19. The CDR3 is CASSNTLMGGQETQYF. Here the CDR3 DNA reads TGTGCCAGCTCGAATACGCTTATGGGAGGCCAAGAGACCCAGTACTTC.